Below, one T cell receptor beta chain is given with its context. The antigen is unknown. These data come from a study of vaccination and CD4 T cells after COVID-19. The time point is: late sampling 161 to 241 days after vaccination in three convalescent patients. This sample's treatment: roughly nine-day PBMC culture with coronavirus spike peptide pools or control peptides (ViraFEST assay). The Oncomine TCR Beta short-read assay was applied to DNA of cultured CD4+ T cells. In TCRdb, the PCR reads were re-called with MiXCR into one record per CDR3 protein. The sample carries about 23,000 distinct CDR3 sequences, roughly two fifths recorded once. V lost 7 bases, J lost 6 bases, and 13 bases stayed unmatched. Germline values: CDR1 MNHNS, CDR2 SASEGT. The CDR3 is 15 amino acids.

The source of this sequence is a human donor who had recovered from COVID-19. This chain joins TRBV6-1 and TRBJ2-5; TRBD1 matches at 8 bases. Sequencing was performed on CD4+ T cells from blood, cultured in vitro, taken about 7 months after SARS-CoV-2 vaccination. CDR3 region: CASTPIDRGEKTQYF. In DNA, the CDR3 is TGTGCCAGCACCCCAATCGACAGGGGTGAAAAGACCCAGTACTTC.